Given below is one T cell receptor (beta chain) in context. Its specificity is unknown. These data are taken from a study of CD8+ T cells in alopecia areata. Study-level results: How baseline CD8+ expansion relates to response remains uncertain (there was one nonresponder).

The length of the CDR3 is 15 residues. Trimming at V came to 1 base and at J to 9 bases, leaving 7 bases not matched to a gene. Germline CDR1 and CDR2: LGHNA and YNFKEQ. It was cDNA, reverse transcribed from extracted RNA, that served as the sequencing template. TCRdb's copy holds only in-frame clones and misses some; the assay was immunoSEQ multiplex PCR. The table has 250,000 to 350,000 clones, 60% seen once. As to treatment: oral pan-JAK inhibitor, 5-10 mg twice daily. In alopecia areata patients, both lesional scalp punch biopsies and peripheral blood were collected. The chain couples TRBV4-2 to TRBJ2-1, with TRBD2 identical over 9 bases. The input for sequencing was CD4+ T cells sorted from blood, taken between weeks 51 and 54, from a patient treated with tofacitinib. The sequence derives from a human donor with alopecia areata. In DNA form, the CDR3 reads TGTGCCAGCAGCCAAGCCCGCGGGGGGGCCGCTGAGCAGTTCTTC. It yields the protein CASSQARGGAAEQFF.